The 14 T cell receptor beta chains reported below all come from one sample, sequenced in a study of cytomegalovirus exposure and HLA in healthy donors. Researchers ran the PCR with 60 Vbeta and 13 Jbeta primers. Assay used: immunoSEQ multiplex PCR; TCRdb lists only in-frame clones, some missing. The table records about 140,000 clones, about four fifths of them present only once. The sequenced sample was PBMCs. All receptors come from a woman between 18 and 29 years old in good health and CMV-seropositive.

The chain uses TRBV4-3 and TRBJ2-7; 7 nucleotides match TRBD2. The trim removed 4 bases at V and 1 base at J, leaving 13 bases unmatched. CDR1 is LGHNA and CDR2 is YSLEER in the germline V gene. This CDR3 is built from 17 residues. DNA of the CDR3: TGCGCCAGCAGCCGGGACCTGGGAGGGACGGGATCCTACGAGCAGTACTTC. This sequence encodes CASSRDLGGTGSYEQYF.

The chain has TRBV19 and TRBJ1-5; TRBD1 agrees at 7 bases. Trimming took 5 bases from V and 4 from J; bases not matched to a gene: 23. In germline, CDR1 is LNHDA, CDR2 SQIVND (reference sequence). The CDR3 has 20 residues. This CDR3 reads CASSPPLGTAHLISNQPQHF. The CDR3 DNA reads TGTGCCAGTAGTCCCCCACTCGGGACAGCCCACCTAATTTCAAATCAGCCCCAGCATTTT.

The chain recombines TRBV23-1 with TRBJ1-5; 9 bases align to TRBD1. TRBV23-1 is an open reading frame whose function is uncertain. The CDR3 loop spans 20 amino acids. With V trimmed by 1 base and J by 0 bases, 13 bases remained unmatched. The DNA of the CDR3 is TGCGCCAGCAGTCAATATAAGGGACAGGGATGGAGAAATAGCAATCAGCCCCAGCATTTT. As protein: CASSQYKGQGWRNSNQPQHF.

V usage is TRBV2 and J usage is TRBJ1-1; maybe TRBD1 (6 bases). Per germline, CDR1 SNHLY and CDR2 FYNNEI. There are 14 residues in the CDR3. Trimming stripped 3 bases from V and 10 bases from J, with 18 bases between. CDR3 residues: CASSEGRQGRRAFF. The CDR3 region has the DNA TGTGCCAGCAGTGAGGGAAGGCAGGGGCGTAGAGCTTTCTTT.

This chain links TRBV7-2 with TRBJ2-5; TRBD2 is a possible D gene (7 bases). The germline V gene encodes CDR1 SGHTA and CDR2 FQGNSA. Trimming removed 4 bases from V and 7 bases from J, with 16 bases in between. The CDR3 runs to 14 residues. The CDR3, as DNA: TGTGCCAGCAGCTCCACCCCGGGGGGCGGGACCCAGTACTTC. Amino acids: CASSSTPGGGTQYF.

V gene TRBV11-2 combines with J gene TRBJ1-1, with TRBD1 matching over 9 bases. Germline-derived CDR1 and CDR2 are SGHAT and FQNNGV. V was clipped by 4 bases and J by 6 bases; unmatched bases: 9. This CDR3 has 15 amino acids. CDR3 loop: CASSSAQGAGAEAFF. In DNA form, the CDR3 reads TGTGCCAGCAGCTCCGCACAGGGGGCCGGCGCTGAAGCTTTCTTT.

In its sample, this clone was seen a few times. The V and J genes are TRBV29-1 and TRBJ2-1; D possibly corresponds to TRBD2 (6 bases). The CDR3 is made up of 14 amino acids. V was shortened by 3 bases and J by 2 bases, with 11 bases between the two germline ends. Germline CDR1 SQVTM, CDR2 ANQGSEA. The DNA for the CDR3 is TGCAGCGTTGAGGCCGAGCGGGCCTACAATGAGCAGTTCTTC. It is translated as CSVEAERAYNEQFF.

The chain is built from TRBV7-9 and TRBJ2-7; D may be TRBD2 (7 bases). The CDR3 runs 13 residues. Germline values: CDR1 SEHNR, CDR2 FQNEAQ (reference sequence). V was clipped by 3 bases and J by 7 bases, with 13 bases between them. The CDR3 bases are TGTGCCAGCAGCTTGAGGGGGGGGCAGGAGCAGTACTTC. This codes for CASSLRGGQEQYF.

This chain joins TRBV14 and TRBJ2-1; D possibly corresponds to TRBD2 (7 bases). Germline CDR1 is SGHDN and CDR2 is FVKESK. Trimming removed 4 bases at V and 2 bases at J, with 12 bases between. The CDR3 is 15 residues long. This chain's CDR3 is CASSLGGLPYNEQFF. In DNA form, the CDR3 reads TGTGCCAGCAGCCTCGGGGGGCTACCCTACAATGAGCAGTTCTTC.

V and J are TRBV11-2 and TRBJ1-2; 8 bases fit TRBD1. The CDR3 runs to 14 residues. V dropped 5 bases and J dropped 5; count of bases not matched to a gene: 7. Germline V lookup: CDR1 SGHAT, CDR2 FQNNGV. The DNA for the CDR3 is TGTGCCAGCAGCCGACAGGGGACCCAGTATGGCTACACCTTC. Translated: CASSRQGTQYGYTF.

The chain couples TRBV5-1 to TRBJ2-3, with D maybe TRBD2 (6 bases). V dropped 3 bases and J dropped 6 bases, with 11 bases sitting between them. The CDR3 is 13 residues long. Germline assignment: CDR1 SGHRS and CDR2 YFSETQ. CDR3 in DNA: TGCGCCAGCAGCTATACCCGGGGGGATACGCAGTATTTT. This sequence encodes CASSYTRGDTQYF. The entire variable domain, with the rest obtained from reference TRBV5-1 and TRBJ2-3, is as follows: KAGVTQTPRYLIKTRGQQVTLSCSPISGHRSVSWYQQTPGQGLQFLFEYFSETQRNKGNFPGRFSGRQFSNSRSEMNVSTLELGDSALYLCASSYTRGDTQYFGPGTRLTVL.

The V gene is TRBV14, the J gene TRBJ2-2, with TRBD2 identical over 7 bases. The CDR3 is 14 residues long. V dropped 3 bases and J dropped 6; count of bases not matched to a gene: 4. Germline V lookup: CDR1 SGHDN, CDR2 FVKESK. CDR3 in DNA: TGTGCCAGCAGCCACCATCGGGGGGCCGGGGAGCTGTTTTTT. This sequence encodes CASSHHRGAGELFF.

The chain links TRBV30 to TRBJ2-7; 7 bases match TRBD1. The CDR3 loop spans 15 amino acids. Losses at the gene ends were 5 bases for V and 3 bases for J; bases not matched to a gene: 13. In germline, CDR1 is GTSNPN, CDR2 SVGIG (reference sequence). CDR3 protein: CAWEREGGLNYEQYF. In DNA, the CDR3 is TGTGCCTGGGAAAGAGAAGGGGGCCTTAACTACGAGCAGTACTTC.

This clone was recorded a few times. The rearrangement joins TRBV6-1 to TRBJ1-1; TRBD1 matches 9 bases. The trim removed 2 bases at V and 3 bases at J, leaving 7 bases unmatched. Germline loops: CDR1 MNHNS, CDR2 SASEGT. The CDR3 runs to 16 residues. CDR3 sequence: CASSETTGGGHTEAFF. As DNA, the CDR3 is TGTGCCAGCAGTGAAACGACAGGGGGGGGTCACACTGAAGCTTTCTTT.